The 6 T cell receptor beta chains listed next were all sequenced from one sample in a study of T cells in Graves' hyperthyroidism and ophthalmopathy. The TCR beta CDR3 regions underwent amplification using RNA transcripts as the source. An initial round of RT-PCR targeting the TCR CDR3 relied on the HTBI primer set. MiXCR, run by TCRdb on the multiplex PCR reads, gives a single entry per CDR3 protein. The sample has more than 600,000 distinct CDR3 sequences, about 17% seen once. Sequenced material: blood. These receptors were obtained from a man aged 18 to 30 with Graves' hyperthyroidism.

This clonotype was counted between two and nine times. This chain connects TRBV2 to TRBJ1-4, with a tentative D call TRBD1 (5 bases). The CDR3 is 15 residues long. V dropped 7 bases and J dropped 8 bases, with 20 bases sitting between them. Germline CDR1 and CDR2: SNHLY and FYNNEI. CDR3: CASTGEWGGDEKLFF. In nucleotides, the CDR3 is TGTGCCAGCACGGGGGAATGGGGGGGAGACGAAAAACTGTTTTTT.

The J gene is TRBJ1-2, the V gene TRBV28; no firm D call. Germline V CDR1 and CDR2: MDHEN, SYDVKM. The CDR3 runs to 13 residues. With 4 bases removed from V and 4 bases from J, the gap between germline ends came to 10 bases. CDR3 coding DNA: TGTGCCAGCAGTTCCCCAGGCCCCTATGGCTACACCTTC. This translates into CASSSPGPYGYTF.

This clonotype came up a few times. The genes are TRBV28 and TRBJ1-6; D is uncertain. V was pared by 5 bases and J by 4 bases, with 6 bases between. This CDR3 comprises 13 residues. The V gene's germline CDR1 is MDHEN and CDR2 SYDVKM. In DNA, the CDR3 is TGTGCCAGCAGTCCCTCATATAATTCACCCCTCCACTTT. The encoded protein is CASSPSYNSPLHF.

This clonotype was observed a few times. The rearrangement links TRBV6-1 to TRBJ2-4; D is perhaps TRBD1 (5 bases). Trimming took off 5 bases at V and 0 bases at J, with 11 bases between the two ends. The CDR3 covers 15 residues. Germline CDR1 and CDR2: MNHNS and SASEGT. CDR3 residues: CASSNPTVAKNIQYF. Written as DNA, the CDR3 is TGTGCCAGCAGTAACCCGACAGTAGCCAAAAACATTCAGTACTTC.

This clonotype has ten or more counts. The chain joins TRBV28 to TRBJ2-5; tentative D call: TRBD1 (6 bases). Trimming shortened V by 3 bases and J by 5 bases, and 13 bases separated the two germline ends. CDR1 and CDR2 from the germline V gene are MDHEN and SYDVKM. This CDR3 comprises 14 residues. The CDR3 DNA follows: TGTGCCAGCAGTTTTGGGGCAGGGGTCGAGACCCAGTACTTC. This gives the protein CASSFGAGVETQYF.

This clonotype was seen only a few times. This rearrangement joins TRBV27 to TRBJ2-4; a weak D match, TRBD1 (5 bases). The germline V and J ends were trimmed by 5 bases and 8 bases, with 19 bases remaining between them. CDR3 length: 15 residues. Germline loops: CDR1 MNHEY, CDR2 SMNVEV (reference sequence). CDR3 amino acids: CASSARQIPDDIQYF. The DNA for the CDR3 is TGTGCCAGCAGTGCCAGACAGATCCCGGACGACATTCAGTACTTC.